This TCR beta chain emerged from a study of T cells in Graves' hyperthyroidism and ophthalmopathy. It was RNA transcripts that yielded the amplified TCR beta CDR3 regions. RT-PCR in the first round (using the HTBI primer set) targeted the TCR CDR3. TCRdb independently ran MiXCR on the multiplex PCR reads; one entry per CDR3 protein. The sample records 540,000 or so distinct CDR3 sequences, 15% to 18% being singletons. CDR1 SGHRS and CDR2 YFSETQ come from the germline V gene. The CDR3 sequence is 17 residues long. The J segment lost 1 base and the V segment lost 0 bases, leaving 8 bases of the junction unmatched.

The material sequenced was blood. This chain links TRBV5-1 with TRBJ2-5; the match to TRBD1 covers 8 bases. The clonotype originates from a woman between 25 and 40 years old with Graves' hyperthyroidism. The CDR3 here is CASSLVLPDRAQETQYF. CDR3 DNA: TGCGCCAGCAGCTTGGTGCTCCCGGACAGGGCCCAAGAGACCCAGTACTTC.